The text below deals with one TCR beta chain. The sample comes from a study of blood T cell repertoires in COVID-19. Background on the study: Some COVID-19 samples were acute and others convalescent; all came from the United States, Italy and Spain.

Original processing notes: Reference gene primer amplification in the assay estimated nucleated cell counts. Sequencing used immunoSEQ multiplex PCR; TCRdb keeps in-frame clones, though not all of them. The V and J calls and clone size are taken from that table; D and trimming were inferred from the DNA. The sample contains around 450,000 clones, less than 95% of which appear only once. The V end lost 6 bases, the J end lost 3 bases, and 11 bases lay between the germline ends. In germline, CDR1 is SGHAT, CDR2 FQNNGV. The CDR3 has 13 amino acids. The sequencing sample was made of PBMCs or T cells enriched from blood (not recorded which). The J gene is TRBJ2-5, the V gene TRBV11-2; TRBD1 might be the D (6 bases). This sequence originates from a man younger than 30 who had recovered from COVID-19. In DNA, the CDR3 is TGTGCCAGCAGGCCAGGGGCCGAAGAGACCCAGTACTTC. This sequence encodes CASRPGAEETQYF.